Presented here are 6 T cell receptor beta chains from one specimen sequenced in a study of blood T cell repertoires in COVID-19. Sequencing was performed with immunoSEQ multiplex PCR; in TCRdb, only in-frame clones are kept and a portion is missing. The repertoire consists of some 240,000 clones, with over 75% occurring once and the leading ten covering approximately 2.4%. The sequenced sample consisted of peripheral blood. The source is a woman between 70 and 85 years old with COVID-19, enrolled during active disease.

Worth noting for this clone: A read error may account for a junction end that differs from germline. The chain has TRBV6-5 and TRBJ2-1, with no clear D. CDR1 and CDR2 (germline): MNHEY, SVGAGI. The CDR3 length is 15 residues. Here the CDR3 DNA reads TGTGCCAGCAGTTACTCGTTTAGCTCCAACAATGAGCAGTTCTTC. Its protein product is CASSYSFSSNNEQFF.

The V and J genes are TRBV5-6 and TRBJ1-5; D may be TRBD1 (6 bases). The germline CDR1 and CDR2 sequences are SGHDT and YYEEEE. This CDR3 has 16 amino acids. The V end lost 2 bases, the J end lost 3 bases, and 15 bases lay between the germline ends. CDR3 in DNA: TGTGCCAGCAGCTTAGGGGGGGCGTGGAACAATCAGCCCCAGCATTTT. Translating it yields CASSLGGAWNNQPQHF.

The chain employs TRBV9 and TRBJ1-1; D is unclear. V dropped 2 bases and J dropped 0 bases, with 11 bases sitting between them. The CDR3 consists of 15 residues. Germline V gene lookup returns CDR1 SGDLS and CDR2 YYNGEE. The CDR3 DNA is TGTGCCAGCAGCGTTGGAGGGAACTTGAACACTGAAGCTTTCTTT. Translation: CASSVGGNLNTEAFF.

The table lists this clone with a count of one. The chain carries TRBV15 and TRBJ2-2; TRBD2 aligns across 11 bases. The CDR3 totals 15 residues. Trimming at V came to 11 bases and at J to 5 bases, leaving 10 bases not matched to a gene. Germline V gene sequence: CDR1 LNHNV, CDR2 YYDKDF (reference sequence). This chain's CDR3 is CAAASGRTETGELFF. CDR3 nucleotide sequence: TGTGCCGCGGCTAGCGGGAGGACTGAAACCGGGGAGCTGTTTTTT.

The rearrangement uses TRBV10-3 and TRBJ1-2, with 8 bases lining up with TRBD1. Germline lookup yields CDR1 ENHRY and CDR2 SYGVKD. This CDR3 has 12 amino acids. Trimming removed 11 bases from V and 3 bases from J; junction bases left unmatched: 5. CDR3 sequence reads: CAASDRDYGYTF. The CDR3 DNA is TGTGCCGCCTCGGACAGGGACTATGGCTACACCTTC.

This chain joins TRBV29-1 and TRBJ1-1; possibly TRBD1 for D (5 bases). This CDR3 comprises 11 residues. V was clipped by 7 bases and J by 5 bases, with 11 bases between them. The germline V gene encodes CDR1 SQVTM and CDR2 ANQGSEA. CDR3 nucleotides: TGCAGCGGGGGACCGGGGACTGAAGCTTTCTTT. Translation gives CSGGPGTEAFF.